Following are 21 T cell receptor beta chains from one sample sequenced in a study of shared clonotypes between healthy human individuals. The table came from immunoSEQ multiplex PCR; TCRdb's copy has only in-frame clones and leaves some out. The table lists about half a million clones, 70% to 80% of them singletons. Sequencing was done on a sample of PBMCs. These receptors were taken from a woman in her thirties or forties in good health. Some clones in this sample may be carry-over from other donors' samples.

The chain employs TRBV7-8 and TRBJ2-1; the match to TRBD2 covers 9 bases. Trimming at V came to 5 bases and at J to 7 bases, leaving 12 bases not matched to a gene. This CDR3 comprises 16 residues. Germline V lookup: CDR1 SGHVS, CDR2 FQNEAQ. CDR3 loop: CASSPRRSGSWNEQFF. CDR3 in DNA: TGTGCCAGCAGCCCTCGTCGTAGCGGGAGTTGGAATGAGCAGTTCTTC.

V gene TRBV7-3 combines with J gene TRBJ2-7; tentatively, D is TRBD1 or TRBD2 (5 bases each). Trimming removed 0 bases at V and 4 bases at J, with 13 bases between. This CDR3 comprises 15 residues. Per germline, CDR1 SGHTA and CDR2 FQGTGA. In DNA form, the CDR3 reads TGTGCCAGCAGCTTAACTCCGGGGCCGTCATACGAGCAGTACTTC. Encoded protein: CASSLTPGPSYEQYF.

The V and J genes are TRBV30 and TRBJ1-2; no reliable D call. Germline lookup yields CDR1 GTSNPN and CDR2 SVGIG (reference sequence). The CDR3 runs to 14 residues. Between the trimmed V and J ends, which lost 0 bases and 2 bases, there was a span of 10 bases. CDR3 in amino acids: CAWSVLGVNYGYTF. The CDR3 bases are TGTGCCTGGAGTGTACTTGGAGTAAACTATGGCTACACCTTC.

The V gene is TRBV18, the J gene TRBJ2-1; possible D gene TRBD1, 6 bases. This CDR3 has 15 residues. From germline, CDR1 is KGHSH and CDR2 LQKENI. Trimming stripped 3 bases from V and 0 bases from J, with 9 bases between. CDR3 nucleotide sequence: TGTGCCAGCTCACCTGGCAGGGGCTCCTACAATGAGCAGTTCTTC. It specifies CASSPGRGSYNEQFF.

The CDR3 sequence: CASSETGTAFYGELFF. The CDR3 DNA reads as TGTGCCAGCTCAGAGACCGGGACAGCCTTTTACGGGGAGCTGTTTTTT. This chain joins TRBV18 and TRBJ2-2; TRBD1 aligns across 7 bases. The ends lost 5 bases at V and 7 bases at J; junction bases unmatched: 13. CDR1 and CDR2 from the germline V gene are KGHSH and LQKENI. The CDR3 has 16 amino acids.

This chain joins TRBV5-4 and TRBJ2-7; the D gene is possibly TRBD2 (5 bases). V was clipped by 3 bases and J by 0 bases, with 10 bases between them. This CDR3 has 14 residues. Germline loops: CDR1 SGHNT, CDR2 YYREEE (reference sequence). CDR3 in amino acids: CASSSGFSSYEQYF. The CDR3, as DNA: TGTGCCAGCAGCTCGGGGTTTAGCTCCTACGAGCAGTACTTC. Filled out from reference TRBV5-4 and TRBJ2-7, the complete variable domain reads ETGVTQSPTHLIKTRGQQVTLRCSSQSGHNTVSWYQQALGQGPQFIFQYYREEENGRGNFPPRFSGLQFPNYSSELNVNALELDDSALYLCASSSGFSSYEQYFGPGTRLTVT.

V and J are TRBV30 and TRBJ2-3; D gene ambiguous. The CDR3 has 12 residues. The germline V and J ends were trimmed by 3 bases and 6 bases, with 10 bases remaining between them. Per the germline V gene, CDR1 is GTSNPN and CDR2 is SVGIG (reference sequence). This CDR3 is CAWRADHDTQYF. DNA for the CDR3: TGTGCCTGGAGAGCTGATCATGATACGCAGTATTTT.

This chain links TRBV28 with TRBJ2-2; the match to TRBD1 covers 8 bases. The CDR3 covers 17 residues. From germline, CDR1 is MDHEN and CDR2 SYDVKM. The J segment lost 6 bases and the V segment lost 6 bases, leaving 15 bases of the junction unmatched. The CDR3 loop is CASRPPYRGSGSGELFF. The DNA for the CDR3 is TGTGCCAGCAGACCTCCCTACAGGGGGTCGGGATCCGGGGAGCTGTTTTTT.

The V call is TRBV28, the J call TRBJ2-3; D call uncertain. Deletions cut 6 bases from V and 4 bases from J, with 23 bases between. The CDR3 spans 17 residues. The germline V gene encodes CDR1 MDHEN and CDR2 SYDVKM. The CDR3 spells CASSLLRPRLQADTQYF. In DNA form, the CDR3 reads TGTGCCAGCAGCCTCCTGAGGCCCCGTCTTCAGGCAGATACGCAGTATTTT.

A word on this clone: At the DNA level, this CDR3 is encoded by other sequences in the same sample as well. The chain carries TRBV28 and TRBJ1-2; weak D call: TRBD1 (5 bases). Trimming pared 2 bases from V and 4 bases from J, leaving 5 bases between. Germline V lookup: CDR1 MDHEN, CDR2 SYDVKM. The CDR3 runs to 12 residues. The CDR3, as DNA: TGTGCCAGCAGTTTAAGGGGCTATGGCTACACCTTC. Translation gives CASSLRGYGYTF.

This chain uses TRBV27 with TRBJ1-4; D might be TRBD1 (5 bases). The CDR3 contains 18 residues. CDR1 and CDR2 from the germline V gene are MNHEY and SMNVEV (reference sequence). The ends were cut back, 4 bases at V and 0 bases at J, with 18 bases in the middle. CDR3 amino acids: CASSYKTGTQATNEKLFF. Written as DNA, the CDR3 is TGTGCCAGCAGTTACAAAACCGGGACTCAAGCAACTAATGAAAAACTGTTTTTT.

The chain joins TRBV7-6 to TRBJ2-1; no clear D. Germline CDR1 is SGHVS and CDR2 is FNYEAQ. Trimming pared 2 bases from V and 0 bases from J, leaving 14 bases between. The CDR3 has 17 residues. The CDR3 DNA follows: TGTGCCAGCAGCTTAAATCAGCCTAGTAGCTCCTACAATGAGCAGTTCTTC. Its translation: CASSLNQPSSSYNEQFF. The full variable domain, with the rest looked up from reference TRBV7-6 and TRBJ2-1, is GAGVSQSPRYKVTKRGQDVALRCDPISGHVSLYWYRQALGQGPEFLTYFNYEAQQDKSGLPNDRFSAERPEGSISTLTIQRTEQRDSAMYRCASSLNQPSSSYNEQFFGPGTRLTVL.

This clone was seen a few times. The chain employs TRBV4-3 and TRBJ1-2, with TRBD1 matching over 7 bases. V was clipped by 4 bases and J by 5 bases; unmatched bases: 7. The CDR3 has 14 amino acids. The germline CDR1 and CDR2 sequences are LGHNA and YSLEER. The CDR3 nucleotides read TGCGCCAGCAGCCCGCGGGACAGAACTTATGGCTACACCTTC. Translated, it gives CASSPRDRTYGYTF.

The chain combines TRBV5-5 with TRBJ2-1; possible D gene TRBD1, 6 bases. V lost 1 base, J lost 8 bases, and 13 bases lay in between. Germline CDR1 SGHKS, CDR2 YYEKEE (reference sequence). This CDR3 has 14 residues. CDR3 DNA sequence: TGTGCCAGCAGCTTGTACAGGGAATCATATGAGCAGTTCTTC. Translation gives CASSLYRESYEQFF.

V usage is TRBV14 and J usage is TRBJ2-7; 12 bases agree with TRBD2. Trimming removed 2 bases from V and 5 bases from J; junction bases left unmatched: 4. Germline assignment: CDR1 SGHDN and CDR2 FVKESK. The CDR3 runs to 15 residues. The CDR3 region is CASSQTLAGGHEQYF. The CDR3 DNA follows: TGTGCCAGCAGCCAAACACTAGCGGGAGGCCACGAGCAGTACTTC.

CDR3 coding DNA: TGTGCCAGCTCACCACTACCCTTTTCCGGGACTGGCAAAAACATTCAGTACTTC. Translation: CASSPLPFSGTGKNIQYF. The chain links TRBV18 to TRBJ2-4; TRBD2 might be the D (6 bases). Trimming took 1 base from V and 3 from J, leaving 19 bases between them. Germline V gene data show CDR1 as KGHSH and CDR2 as LQKENI. The CDR3 contains 18 residues.

V is TRBV7-9 and J is TRBJ2-3, with 7 bases lining up with TRBD2. V shed 5 bases and J 5 bases; nucleotides not matched to a gene: 4. Germline V gene lookup returns CDR1 SEHNR and CDR2 FQNEAQ (reference sequence). The CDR3 is 13 residues long. CDR3 amino acids: CASSPSGGDTQYF. The CDR3 coding sequence is TGTGCCAGCAGCCCATCGGGGGGAGATACGCAGTATTTT.

CDR3 DNA sequence: TGTGCCAGCAGGGGAACAGGGGGGAGACAGCCCCAGCATTTT. Amino acids: CASRGTGGRQPQHF. The chain combines TRBV6-6 with TRBJ1-5; TRBD1 aligns across 8 bases. The CDR3 length is 14 residues. Germline-derived CDR1 and CDR2 are MNHNY and SVGAGI (reference sequence). Trimming took 6 bases from V and 7 from J; bases not matched to a gene: 8.

The chain joins TRBV27 to TRBJ1-2; D uncertain. Trimming removed 8 bases at V and 3 bases at J, with 31 bases between. The CDR3 has 19 amino acids. The germline V gene encodes CDR1 MNHEY and CDR2 SMNVEV (reference sequence). This CDR3 is CASSTLPGSYYRHDYGYTF. CDR3 bases: TGTGCCAGCTCCACCCTTCCCGGGAGCTACTACCGACACGACTATGGCTACACCTTC.

This clone was seen at least ten times. The chain employs TRBV7-2 and TRBJ1-6; D possibly corresponds to TRBD1 (6 bases). The CDR3 covers 16 residues. The V end lost 5 bases, the J end lost 9 bases, and 20 bases lay between the germline ends. Germline V gene sequence: CDR1 SGHTA, CDR2 FQGNSA. The chain's CDR3 is CASSRRGRAGSSPLHF. DNA of the CDR3: TGTGCCAGCAGCCGGAGGGGGAGGGCGGGAAGTTCACCCCTCCACTTT.

Only one count was recorded for this clone. The rearrangement joins TRBV7-9 to TRBJ2-5; no clear D. CDR3 size: 11 residues. Germline V gene data show CDR1 as SEHNR and CDR2 as FQNEAQ (reference sequence). Trimming pared 4 bases from V and 3 bases from J, leaving 3 bases between. The CDR3 bases are TGTGCCAGCAGCTCAGAAGAGACCCAGTACTTC. Translating gives CASSSEETQYF.